This T cell receptor (beta chain) was found in a study of blood T cell repertoires in COVID-19. Study-wide background: From the United States, Italy and Spain came samples of acute and convalescent COVID-19.

The CDR3 has 14 residues. Trimming left V 3 bases short and J 1 base short, with 10 bases between. Germline CDR1 is KGHSH and CDR2 is LQKENI. In the original workflow: From reference gene primer amplification, estimates of nucleated cell counts were derived. The table came from immunoSEQ multiplex PCR; TCRdb's copy has only in-frame clones and leaves some out. V and J calls plus clone size are reproduced from that table; the DNA served to infer D and trimming. The data hold over 200,000 clones, with roughly 87% observed a single time. The sequencing sample was made of PBMCs or T cells enriched from blood (not recorded which). V gene TRBV18 combines with J gene TRBJ2-7; D unresolved. The clonotype originates from a young man with acute COVID-19. The CDR3 sequence is CASSPGAVSYEQYF. Written as DNA, the CDR3 is TGTGCCAGCTCACCGGGTGCGGTGTCCTACGAGCAGTACTTC.